The rows below give T cell receptor beta chains drawn from one sample of a study of vaccination effects on CD4 cells after COVID-19. Their recognized antigens are unknown. Clones were read by immunoSEQ multiplex PCR, and TCRdb kept only the in-frame ones, dropping some. The table has more than 13,000 clones, approximately 80% seen once. The material was CD4+ T cells from PBMCs cultured with HCoV-NL63 spike peptides, obtained after COVID-19 vaccination. The receptors were sampled from a human donor who had a prior SARS-CoV-2 infection. CDR3s include the opening cysteine and the closing phenylalanine or tryptophan. The D gene is left open where the match is weak. Rows give clone size only sometimes, using once, few, many, or a class for an expanded clone.

j_call v_call clone_size d_call cdr3_nt cdr3_aa
TRBJ1-2 TRBV5-1 . TRBD1 TGCGCCAGCAGCCCAGGCCCCGACAGGGCAAGCCTGGGCTACACCTTC CASSPGPDRASLGYTF
TRBJ2-1 TRBV15 . TRBD2 TGTGCCACCAGCAGGGCTCGAGCGGGAGGATATGAGCAGTTCTTC CATSRARAGGYEQFF
TRBJ2-7 TRBV19 . . TGTGCCAGTAGTGTCGACGGGCGCTACGAGCAGTACTTC CASSVDGRYEQYF
TRBJ2-1 TRBV5-1 . TRBD2 TGCGCCAGCAGCCAACCGGGAGGCAATGAGCAGTTCTTC CASSQPGGNEQFF
TRBJ2-7 TRBV18 . . TGTGCCAGCTCACCAGCCAGGGAGACTGAGCAGTACTTC CASSPARETEQYF
TRBJ2-5 TRBV4-2 . . TGTGCCAGCAGCCGGGGGGGACAAGGGGGCCGGGGGGAGACCCAGTACTTC CASSRGGQGGRGETQYF
TRBJ1-1 TRBV3-1/TRBV3-2 . . TGTGCCAGCAGCCAAGGGGAGCGGAGGGAAGCTTTCTTT CASSQGERREAFF
TRBJ1-4 TRBV27 . . TGTGCCAGCCGGACTTGGGGGGGGAGCGCAACTAATGAAAAACTGTTTTTT CASRTWGGSATNEKLFF
TRBJ2-2 TRBV5-1 . . TGCGCCAGCAGCTTCGGGCAGTCGAACACCGGGGAGCTGTTTTTT CASSFGQSNTGELFF
TRBJ2-5 TRBV4-2 . . TGTGCCAGCAGCCGGTGGGGAACGGGGGTGGAGACCCAGTACTTC CASSRWGTGVETQYF
TRBJ2-3 TRBV18 . TRBD1 TGTGCCAGCTCAACGTACGTCCGGGACAGGGCCGGTTTT CASSTYVRDRAGF
TRBJ2-5 TRBV5-1 . TRBD2 TGCGCCAGCAGCTCACCCGGGACTAGCGGGGGGGTCATGGAGACCCAGTACTTC CASSSPGTSGGVMETQYF
TRBJ1-2 TRBV18 once . TGTGCCAGCTCAACATCACTGGACTATGGCTACACCTTC CASSTSLDYGYTF
TRBJ2-3 TRBV29-1 . TRBD2 TGCACCGCGCGGGGGGGGAAGCAGGGTTCAGATACGCAGTATTTT CTARGGKQGSDTQYF
TRBJ2-3 TRBV5-1 . . TGCGCCAGCAGCTTCCAGAGCACAGATACGCAGTATTTT CASSFQSTDTQYF
TRBJ2-7 TRBV6-5 . . TGTGCCAGCAGTCGGACTAACCTCTACGAGCAGTACTTC CASSRTNLYEQYF
TRBJ2-7 TRBV7-2 . . TGTGCCAGCAGCTGGGGGCGGGGGAGACTTTCCTACGAGCAGTACTTC CASSWGRGRLSYEQYF
TRBJ1-4 TRBV18 . . TGTGCCAGCTCACCGAGGGGGGCTAATGAAAAACTGTTTTTT CASSPRGANEKLFF
TRBJ2-3 TRBV7-9 once TRBD2 TGTGCCAGCAGCGCCTCTAGCGGACCCTGGAGTGATACGCAGTATTTT CASSASSGPWSDTQYF
TRBJ2-6 TRBV4-1 . . TGCGCCAGCAGCCAAGCCACAGGGTCTGGGGCCAACGTCCTGACTTTC CASSQATGSGANVLTF
TRBJ2-3 TRBV5-1 . . TGCGCCAGCAGCTTGGCGTCTAGTTATGGCACAGATACGCAGTATTTT CASSLASSYGTDTQYF
TRBJ2-3 TRBV5-8 . TRBD1 TGTGCCAGCGGCGACAGGGGGCGGCCAGATACGCAGTATTTT CASGDRGRPDTQYF
TRBJ2-2 TRBV11-3 . TRBD2 TGTGCCAGCAGGCACCCTCGAGCTAGCGGGAACACCGGGGAGCTGTTTTTT CASRHPRASGNTGELFF
TRBJ1-2 TRBV4-2 few . TGTGCCAGCAGCCAAGAATCAGGCAGGGCGGGGGGCTACACCTTC CASSQESGRAGGYTF
TRBJ1-1 TRBV5-1 few TRBD1 TGCGCCAGCGGACAGGGGGCGAACACTGAAGCTTTCTTT CASGQGANTEAFF
TRBJ2-5 TRBV5-8 . . TGTGCCAGCAGCTTCGGGGGAGGCAACCTACCTCAAGAGACCCAGTACTTC CASSFGGGNLPQETQYF
TRBJ2-3 TRBV2 . . TGTGCCAGCAGTGGCAGCGCGGTTAGCACAGATACGCAGTATTTT CASSGSAVSTDTQYF
TRBJ2-2 TRBV5-1 once . TGCGCCAGCAGACCCACGACAGGCACGAACACCGGGGAGCTGTTTTTT CASRPTTGTNTGELFF
TRBJ1-2 TRBV19 . . TGTGCCAGTAGTTTCAGGGAGGCTGGTGGCTACACCTTC CASSFREAGGYTF
TRBJ1-6 TRBV23-1 . TRBD1 TGCGCCAGCAGTCAATCTGACAGGGGTTCGTCTTGGTCCTATAATTCACCCCTCCACTTT CASSQSDRGSSWSYNSPLHF
TRBJ2-3 TRBV11-2 once . TGTGCCAGCAGCTTAGGCGCCGGACCAGATACGCAGTATTTT CASSLGAGPDTQYF
TRBJ1-3 TRBV6-5 . . TGTGCCAGCAGTTACTCGAGTACTCCTGGAAACACCATATATTTT CASSYSSTPGNTIYF
TRBJ2-1 TRBV5-4 . . TGTGCCAGCAGCTTGGGGGTGGGAGCAGCCGATGAGCAGTTCTTC CASSLGVGAADEQFF